A single sample is the source of the 14 T cell receptor beta chains below, sequenced in a study of breast tumors, draining lymph nodes, adjacent tissues. Samples came from axillary lymph nodes draining the breast cancer. A single record per CDR3 protein comes from TCRdb applying MiXCR to the multiplex PCR reads. The repertoire holds over 150,000 distinct CDR3 sequences, with 30% to 35% as singletons. The material sequenced was axillary lymph node tissue. These receptors came from a female donor with breast cancer. Some clones in this sample may be carry-over from other donors' samples.

This clonotype was seen repeatedly, ten times or more. The chain couples TRBV11-2 to TRBJ2-7; 8 bases align to TRBD2. The germline V gene encodes CDR1 SGHAT and CDR2 FQNNGV. V lost 1 base to trimming and J lost 7 bases; unmatched junction nucleotides: 6. The CDR3 contains 14 residues. CDR3 nucleotide sequence: TGTGCCAGCAGCTTAGTAAGACTAGCGAGGGAGCAGTACTTC. Translated: CASSLVRLAREQYF.

This clonotype appeared many times. V and J are TRBV10-3 and TRBJ1-1; D not certain. CDR3 length equals 15 residues. CDR1 ENHRY and CDR2 SYGVKD come from the germline V gene. V was pared by 0 bases and J by 1 base, with 9 bases between. This chain's CDR3 is CAISESDQENTEAFF. DNA for the CDR3: TGTGCCATCAGTGAGTCGGATCAGGAGAACACTGAAGCTTTCTTT.

This clonotype was counted at least ten times. V usage is TRBV29-1 and J usage is TRBJ2-3, with D perhaps TRBD1 (6 bases). The CDR3 has 13 residues. Germline CDR1 and CDR2: SQVTM and ANQGSEA. Trimming stripped 3 bases from V and 3 bases from J, with 10 bases between. This chain's CDR3 is CSVDDQGTDTQYF. CDR3 bases: TGCAGCGTTGACGATCAGGGGACAGATACGCAGTATTTT.

This clonotype was seen at least ten times. The V call is TRBV5-1, the J call TRBJ2-5, with 7 positions matching TRBD1. The junction had 7 bases not matched to a gene; V was cut back by 4 bases and J by 4 bases. CDR1 and CDR2 (germline): SGHRS, YFSETQ. The CDR3 runs to 14 residues. CDR3 sequence reads: CASSSGQAAETQYF. The CDR3 DNA follows: TGCGCCAGCAGCAGTGGACAGGCCGCAGAGACCCAGTACTTC.

This clonotype was observed at least ten times. The chain recombines TRBV12-3 or TRBV12-4 with TRBJ1-6; TRBD1 is a possible D gene (5 bases). CDR3 length: 14 residues. V was cut by 2 bases and J by 5 bases, with 7 bases left in between. DNA of the CDR3: TGTGCCAGCAGTTTACAGGGAAATAATTCACCCCTCCACTTT. Its translation: CASSLQGNNSPLHF.

V usage is TRBV29-1 and J usage is TRBJ2-5; TRBD2 agrees at 9 bases. Germline V lookup: CDR1 SQVTM, CDR2 ANQGSEA. The junction had 6 bases not matched to a gene; V was cut back by 7 bases and J by 0 bases. The CDR3 runs 14 residues. CDR3 loop: CSAERGANQETQYF. CDR3 nucleotide sequence: TGCAGCGCGGAGCGGGGGGCCAACCAAGAGACCCAGTACTTC.

This clonotype was seen at least ten times. This rearrangement joins TRBV7-3 to TRBJ2-1, with 10 bases aligning to TRBD2. The J segment lost 1 base and the V segment lost 5 bases, leaving 11 bases of the junction unmatched. The germline CDR1 and CDR2 sequences are SGHTA and FQGTGA. The CDR3 is 18 amino acids. The CDR3: CASSAVPSGGPSYNEQFF. The DNA of the CDR3 is TGTGCCAGCAGCGCGGTGCCTAGCGGGGGCCCGTCCTACAATGAGCAGTTCTTC.

This clonotype appeared many times. The rearrangement links TRBV7-9 to TRBJ2-1, with TRBD2 matching 8 bases. CDR1 and CDR2 (germline): SEHNR, FQNEAQ (reference sequence). Trimming removed 5 bases from V and 4 bases from J; junction bases left unmatched: 7. The CDR3 runs to 15 residues. CDR3 in DNA: TGTGCCAGCAGCCCACTAGCGGAGAATTACAATGAGCAGTTCTTC. It yields the protein CASSPLAENYNEQFF.

Remarks on this clonotype: Possible read error: a much larger clone is one base away. No DNA is shown, since the ends of the CDR3 on it are uncertain; the CDR3 is the one TCRdb lists. The V call is TRBV9, the J call TRBJ2-1. Inclusive of both ends, the CDR3 amounts to 13 amino acids. The V gene's germline CDR1 is SGDLS and CDR2 YYNGEE. This chain's CDR3 is CASSVGLGNEQSF.

In the case of this clonotype: One base away lies a much larger clone, so this may be a sequencing read error. The V call is TRBV20-1, the J call TRBJ2-5; D is possibly TRBD2 (6 bases). Germline V gene lookup returns CDR1 DFQATT and CDR2 SNEGSKA (reference sequence). The V and J ends lost 0 bases and 7 bases respectively, with 27 bases between them. There are 18 residues in the CDR3. CDR3 protein: CSARDPRWTTGGEGTQYF. CDR3 in DNA: TGCAGTGCTAGAGATCCGCGGTGGACTACCGGGGGAGAGGGGACCCAGTACTTC.

This clonotype has a count of ten or more. The chain carries TRBV20-1 and TRBJ1-4; unclear D gene. In germline, CDR1 is DFQATT, CDR2 SNEGSKA (reference sequence). Between the trimmed V and J ends, which lost 3 bases and 0 bases, there was a span of 8 bases. The CDR3 length is 14 residues. The CDR3 nucleotides are TGCAGTGCTAGGGTCCATTCAACTAATGAAAAACTGTTTTTT. This encodes CSARVHSTNEKLFF.

This clonotype was seen ten or more times. V usage is TRBV9 and J usage is TRBJ2-7; no reliable D call. The ends were cut back, 3 bases at V and 6 bases at J, with 13 bases in the middle. CDR3 length: 13 amino acids. Germline CDR1 reads SGDLS; CDR2 reads YYNGEE. Here the CDR3 reads CASSASGLGEQYF. CDR3 coding DNA: TGTGCCAGCAGCGCGTCCGGTCTCGGCGAGCAGTACTTC.

This clonotype was recorded at least ten times. The chain is built from TRBV20-1 and TRBJ2-2; D uncertain. V lost 0 bases and J 7 bases, leaving 18 bases between the germline ends. Germline V gene data show CDR1 as DFQATT and CDR2 as SNEGSKA (reference sequence). The CDR3 totals 16 residues. CDR3 loop: CSARDGVARSDGELFF. The CDR3 region has the DNA TGCAGTGCTAGAGATGGGGTAGCACGGTCCGACGGGGAGCTGTTTTTT.

This clonotype was detected a few times. The genes are TRBV3-1 and TRBJ1-2; TRBD1 is a possible D gene (5 bases). Per the germline V gene, CDR1 is LGHDT and CDR2 is YNNKEL (reference sequence). The CDR3 has 13 amino acids. V lost 4 bases and J lost 1, with 7 bases in between. The CDR3 here is CASSRQINYGYTF. The CDR3 DNA sequence: TGTGCCAGCAGCCGACAGATTAACTATGGCTACACCTTC.